One sample yielded the 23 T cell receptor beta chains listed below, sequenced in a study of control samples from healthy donors and cancer patients. Here immunoSEQ multiplex PCR was the method, and the copy in TCRdb shows in-frame clones only, minus some. The top ten hold under 20% of the sample, which has about 99,000 clones, approximately 90% seen once. Specimen: PBMCs. These receptors all come from a man aged 55 to 70 with lung cancer.

The genes are TRBV25-1 and TRBJ2-1; TRBD2 matches at 9 bases. CDR3 length: 13 residues. Germline trimming cut 7 bases from V and 3 bases from J; bases unmatched to any gene: 1. Per germline, CDR1 MGHDK and CDR2 SYGVNS. This CDR3 reads CASTRGGYNEQFF. In nucleotides, the CDR3 is TGTGCCAGCACGCGGGGGGGCTACAATGAGCAGTTCTTC.

This clone turned up a few times. CDR3 amino acids: CASSQGASGLTDTQYF. The CDR3 coding sequence is TGTGCCAGCAGCCAAGGGGCTAGCGGGCTCACAGATACGCAGTATTTT. V usage is TRBV4-2 and J usage is TRBJ2-3, with 8 positions matching TRBD2. CDR1 is LGHNA, CDR2 YNFKEQ, per germline. The CDR3 consists of 16 residues. The J segment lost 2 bases and the V segment lost 1 base, leaving 5 bases of the junction unmatched.

This chain connects TRBV29-1 to TRBJ1-1; 7 bases line up with TRBD1. V lost 5 bases, J lost 5 bases, and 8 bases stayed unmatched. This CDR3 is 13 amino acids long. Germline V gene data show CDR1 as SQVTM and CDR2 as ANQGSEA. The CDR3 protein is CSVPWQGDTEAFF. CDR3 coding DNA: TGCAGCGTTCCGTGGCAGGGGGATACTGAAGCTTTCTTT.

The chain carries TRBV6-1 and TRBJ1-1, with D perhaps matching TRBD1 (5 bases). This CDR3 comprises 13 residues. The germline CDR1 and CDR2 sequences are MNHNS and SASEGT. V dropped 2 bases and J dropped 11 bases, with 15 bases sitting between them. The CDR3 loop is CASSETGPHVAFF. The CDR3 DNA follows: TGTGCCAGCAGTGAAACGGGACCTCATGTCGCTTTCTTT.

The rearrangement joins TRBV4-1 to TRBJ1-6; no clear D. The germline gives CDR1 MGHRA, CDR2 YSYEKL. Between the trimmed V and J ends, which lost 4 bases and 8 bases, there was a span of 6 bases. CDR3 size: 12 residues. DNA for the CDR3: TGCGCCAGCAGCCGGAACGATTCACCCCTCCACTTT. It specifies CASSRNDSPLHF.

V is TRBV15 and J is TRBJ1-5; no reliable D call. Trimming removed 0 bases at V and 4 bases at J, with 13 bases between. Looked up from germline, CDR1 is LNHNV and CDR2 is YYDKDF (reference sequence). The CDR3 is made up of 16 amino acids. CDR3 protein: CATSRDHQATNQPQHF. The CDR3 nucleotides are TGTGCCACCAGCAGAGATCACCAGGCGACTAATCAGCCCCAGCATTTT.

The chain employs TRBV3-1 (or the pseudogene TRBV3-2) and TRBJ1-1; unclear D gene. The CDR3 is made up of 14 amino acids. Trimming took off 4 bases at V and 5 bases at J, with 14 bases between the two ends. Germline values: CDR1 LGHDT, CDR2 YNNKEL (reference sequence). Written as DNA, the CDR3 is TGTGCCAGCAGCCGGGCGCTCGAAGGGACTGAAGCTTTCTTT. It encodes CASSRALEGTEAFF.

This clone was counted a single time. CDR3 DNA sequence: TGTGCCAGCAGCCGTGGGGACACTGAAGCTTTCTTT. Translating it yields CASSRGDTEAFF. The V and J genes are TRBV7-9 and TRBJ1-1, with D unclear. V was pared by 5 bases and J by 3 bases, with 7 bases between. The length of the CDR3 is 12 residues. Germline lookup yields CDR1 SEHNR and CDR2 FQNEAQ (reference sequence). Supplemented by reference TRBV7-9 and TRBJ1-1, the full variable domain reads DTGVSQNPRHKITKRGQNVTFRCDPISEHNRLYWYRQTLGQGPEFLTYFQNEAQLEKSRLLSDRFSAERPKGSFSTLEIQRTEQGDSAMYLCASSRGDTEAFFGQGTRLTVV.

The chain joins TRBV9 to TRBJ2-1; D perhaps matches TRBD2 (6 bases). This CDR3 is 18 amino acids long. V lost 1 base, J lost 5 bases, and 22 bases lay in between. Germline CDR1 reads SGDLS; CDR2 reads YYNGEE. The CDR3 protein is CASSVTSSAHWRDNEQFF. CDR3 DNA sequence: TGTGCCAGCAGCGTAACTTCTAGCGCACATTGGCGGGACAATGAGCAGTTCTTC.

The V and J genes are TRBV9 and TRBJ1-3; D is unclear. There are 14 residues in the CDR3. Germline V gene lookup returns CDR1 SGDLS and CDR2 YYNGEE. Trimming pared 4 bases from V and 3 bases from J, leaving 11 bases between. CDR3 in amino acids: CASSPFRGGNTIYF. CDR3 nucleotide sequence: TGTGCCAGCAGCCCCTTCCGGGGTGGAAACACCATATATTTT.

The CDR3 sequence: CASSFSPAETQYF. Written as DNA, the CDR3 is TGTGCCAGCAGCTTTAGCCCGGCGGAGACCCAGTACTTC. V usage is TRBV7-6 and J usage is TRBJ2-5; D gene uncertain. CDR1 and CDR2 from the germline V gene are SGHVS and FNYEAQ. The CDR3 consists of 13 residues. Trimming shortened V by 3 bases and J by 5 bases, and 10 bases separated the two germline ends.

The genes are TRBV18 and TRBJ2-2, with D perhaps matching TRBD1 (6 bases). The CDR3 has 16 residues. Germline values: CDR1 KGHSH, CDR2 LQKENI. V was trimmed by 3 bases and J by 2 bases, leaving 13 bases between them. DNA of the CDR3: TGTGCCAGCTCACCGTTACCCAGGGGCAACACCGGGGAGCTGTTTTTT. Translating gives CASSPLPRGNTGELFF. The full variable domain, completed using reference TRBV18 and TRBJ2-2, is NAGVMQNPRHLVRRRGQEARLRCSPMKGHSHVYWYRQLPEEGLKFMVYLQKENIIDESGMPKERFSAEFPKEGPSILRIQQVVRGDSAAYFCASSPLPRGNTGELFFGEGSRLTVL.

The chain has TRBV30 and TRBJ1-1; 9 bases fit TRBD1. V lost 2 bases to trimming and J lost 10 bases; unmatched junction nucleotides: 11. Germline loops: CDR1 GTSNPN, CDR2 SVGIG (reference sequence). The CDR3 is 14 residues long. DNA of the CDR3: TGTGCCTGGAGTCCCCAAACAGGGGGCGCGAGAGCTTTCTTT. Amino acid sequence: CAWSPQTGGARAFF. Filled out from reference TRBV30 and TRBJ1-1, the complete variable domain reads SQTIHQWPATLVQPVGSPLSLECTVEGTSNPNLYWYRQAAGRGLQLLFYSVGIGQISSEVPQNLSASRPQDRQFILSSKKLLLSDSGFYLCAWSPQTGGARAFFGQGTRLTVV.

The chain recombines TRBV19 with TRBJ1-1; possible D gene TRBD1, 6 bases. Trimming took 9 bases from V and 2 from J, leaving 13 bases between them. The length of the CDR3 is 13 residues. Germline V gene sequence: CDR1 LNHDA, CDR2 SQIVND (reference sequence). The DNA for the CDR3 is TGTGCCAGCCAGGACAGAATAAACACTGAAGCTTTCTTT. It codes for CASQDRINTEAFF.

The chain uses TRBV7-2 and TRBJ1-2; 9 nucleotides align to TRBD1. The germline gives CDR1 SGHTA, CDR2 FQGNSA. After removal of 0 bases from V and 4 bases from J, the junction contained 12 bases not matched to a gene. This CDR3 region has 18 residues. The CDR3 nucleotides are TGTGCCAGCAGCTTAGCGGGGACAGGGAGAGGGTCCGGCTATGGCTACACCTTC. Encoded protein: CASSLAGTGRGSGYGYTF.

V and J are TRBV19 and TRBJ2-3, with 8 bases fitting TRBD2. The germline gives CDR1 LNHDA, CDR2 SQIVND (reference sequence). J was trimmed by 4 bases and V by 8 bases; bases with no gene match: 11. The CDR3 has 15 residues. This chain's CDR3 is CASWGSGGTPDTQYF. CDR3 sequence (DNA): TGTGCCAGTTGGGGCAGCGGGGGTACGCCAGATACGCAGTATTTT.

This chain connects TRBV7-3 to TRBJ1-2, with D possibly matching TRBD1 (5 bases). The ends were cut back, 2 bases at V and 6 bases at J, with 10 bases in the middle. This CDR3 is built from 13 residues. Germline V gene lookup returns CDR1 SGHTA and CDR2 FQGTGA. The CDR3 nucleotides are TGTGCCAGCAGCTTAGGAGGGGAACATGGCTACACCTTC. Translation gives CASSLGGEHGYTF.

V is TRBV6-5 and J is TRBJ2-3, with 8 bases fitting TRBD2. CDR3 length: 15 amino acids. CDR1 and CDR2 from the germline V gene are MNHEY and SVGAGI. V shed 8 bases, J shed 3 bases, and the junction held 10 bases outside the gene matches. The CDR3 DNA follows: TGTGCCAGCTTTACGCGGGGGGCCGGGACAGATACGCAGTATTTT. It is translated as CASFTRGAGTDTQYF.

The chain couples TRBV6-6 to TRBJ2-7; the match to TRBD1 covers 8 bases. Trimming at V came to 7 bases and at J to 3 bases, leaving 11 bases not matched to a gene. From germline, CDR1 is MNHNY and CDR2 SVGAGI (reference sequence). The CDR3 sequence is 15 residues long. The CDR3 reads CASILSSTGVYEQYF. The DNA of the CDR3 is TGTGCCAGCATCTTATCGTCGACAGGGGTCTACGAGCAGTACTTC.

V gene TRBV30 combines with J gene TRBJ1-1, with D unclear. The germline CDR1 and CDR2 sequences are GTSNPN and SVGIG (reference sequence). V lost 1 base and J lost 6, with 9 bases in between. CDR3 length equals 12 residues. The chain's CDR3 is CAWSAGNAEAFF. DNA for the CDR3: TGTGCCTGGAGTGCCGGAAACGCTGAAGCTTTCTTT.

The J gene is TRBJ2-3, the V gene TRBV6-6, with D perhaps matching TRBD2 (6 bases). The CDR3 has 14 residues. V dropped 3 bases and J dropped 1 base, with 8 bases sitting between them. Germline V gene sequence: CDR1 MNHNY, CDR2 SVGAGI (reference sequence). The CDR3 is CASSYSGGTDTQYF. CDR3 coding DNA: TGTGCCAGCAGTTATTCGGGGGGCACAGATACGCAGTATTTT.

This rearrangement joins TRBV5-1 to TRBJ2-3, with D perhaps matching TRBD2 (6 bases). The CDR3 totals 15 residues. CDR1 and CDR2 from the germline V gene are SGHRS and YFSETQ. The V gene lost 2 bases and the J gene lost 3 bases, with 13 bases spanning the gap. In DNA, the CDR3 is TGCGCCAGCAGCTTAGGACCACGGGAGACAGATACGCAGTATTTT. Protein: CASSLGPRETDTQYF. Together with reference TRBV5-1 and TRBJ2-3, the CDR3 gives the full variable domain: KAGVTQTPRYLIKTRGQQVTLSCSPISGHRSVSWYQQTPGQGLQFLFEYFSETQRNKGNFPGRFSGRQFSNSRSEMNVSTLELGDSALYLCASSLGPRETDTQYFGPGTRLTVL.

The J gene is TRBJ1-5, the V gene TRBV10-3, with TRBD1 as a possible D gene (5 bases). Trimming cost V 10 bases and J 5 bases, with 21 bases left between them. Per the germline V gene, CDR1 is ENHRY and CDR2 is SYGVKD. CDR3 length: 15 amino acids. The CDR3 DNA follows: TGTGCCACGGCCACCCCCGACAGCAGGCATCAGCCCCAGCATTTT. This encodes CATATPDSRHQPQHF.